The present T cell receptor (beta chain) was sequenced within a study of identical twins. Losses at the gene ends were 7 bases for V and 3 bases for J; bases not matched to a gene: 9. This CDR3 contains 14 residues. Germline assignment: CDR1 MNHNS and CDR2 SASEGT. TCRdb ran MiXCR on the 5' RACE reads and lists one entry per CDR3 protein. This repertoire shows about 730,000 distinct CDR3 sequences, approximately 21% found once; its top ten account for around 4.4%. In this sample, this clonotype turned up a few times. These data were also filed under a second study, of T cells expressing NK-cell markers.

This sequence joins TRBV6-1 and TRBJ2-7, with 7 bases aligning to TRBD1. The sample taken for sequencing was PBMCs. The source of this sequence is a woman aged 18 to 35 in good health. The CDR3: CASTENRGSYEQYF. DNA of the CDR3: TGTGCCAGCACCGAAAACAGGGGCAGCTACGAGCAGTACTTC.